Sequencing of this T cell receptor (beta chain) was carried out in a study of glioma-infiltrating T cells after dendritic cell vaccination. The wider study: Patients received autologous tumor lysate-pulsed dendritic cell vaccination between about 2003 and 2013. At biweekly intervals, patients got three intradermal dendritic cell vaccine injections.

Documented time point: after dendritic cell vaccination, including at tumor progression/relapse. TCRdb keeps only in-frame clones here, not all; method: immunoSEQ multiplex PCR. This sample has roughly 87,000 clones, with around 83% found just once. V was pared by 2 bases and J by 3 bases, with 11 bases between. This CDR3 spans 14 amino acids. Germline CDR1 MNHNY, CDR2 SVGAGI (reference sequence). The TCR comes from a human donor with glioblastoma. The V gene is TRBV6-6, the J gene TRBJ2-7; a weak D match, TRBD2 (5 bases). The starting material was blood, obtained after dendritic cell vaccination. The CDR3 DNA sequence: TGTGCCAGCAGTTACGGAGGTGACTACTACGAGCAGTACTTC. This sequence encodes CASSYGGDYYEQYF.